This entry concerns a single T cell receptor beta chain. Its antigen is unidentified. This sample was taken from a study of T cell repertoires in cytomegalovirus infection. Study at large: Recently identified HLA-C-restricted CMV epitopes were used, and well-studied HLA-B-restricted CMV epitopes were used as well.

Looked up from germline, CDR1 is MNHNS and CDR2 is SASEGT. The V end was cut by 5 bases, the J end by 0 bases, with 30 bases between. This CDR3 has 21 residues. TCRdb itself ran the reads through MiXCR, one entry per CDR3 protein. The table has roughly 310,000 distinct CDR3 sequences, roughly 29% seen once. General study findings and limits: In two of eight donors, the top clonotype was HLA-C-restricted CMV-specific.

This chain links TRBV6-1 with TRBJ2-3, with a tentative D call TRBD2 (6 bases). The TCR sequence derives from a human donor in good health (CMV status not recorded). Some clones in this sample may be carry-over from other donors' samples. Sequencing was performed on cultured PBMCs, taken from culture after CMV antigen stimulation. This CDR3 reads CASSPRGVRASLVTSTDTQYF. The CDR3 coding sequence is TGTGCCAGCAGTCCCCGCGGGGTTAGGGCTAGTTTGGTTACTAGCACAGATACGCAGTATTTT.